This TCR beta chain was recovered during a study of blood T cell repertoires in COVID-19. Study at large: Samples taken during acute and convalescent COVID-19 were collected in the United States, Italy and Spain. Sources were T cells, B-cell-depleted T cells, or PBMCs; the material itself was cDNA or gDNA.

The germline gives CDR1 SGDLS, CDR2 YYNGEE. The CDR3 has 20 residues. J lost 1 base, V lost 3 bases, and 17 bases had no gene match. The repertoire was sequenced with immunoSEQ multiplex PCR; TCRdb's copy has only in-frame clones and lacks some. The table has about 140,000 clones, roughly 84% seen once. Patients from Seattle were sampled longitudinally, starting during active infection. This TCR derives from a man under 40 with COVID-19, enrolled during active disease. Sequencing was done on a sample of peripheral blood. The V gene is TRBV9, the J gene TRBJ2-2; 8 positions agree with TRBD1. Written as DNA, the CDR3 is TGTGCCAGCAGCGGCGGATCGGAGACAGGGGCTAGCAGGAACACCGGGGAGCTGTTTTTT. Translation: CASSGGSETGASRNTGELFF.